The rows below give T cell receptor beta chains drawn from one sample of a study of T-cell memory formation after mild COVID-19. TCRdb called the 5' RACE reads again in MiXCR, with one record for every CDR3 protein. The table lists about 260,000 distinct CDR3 sequences, 15% to 20% of them singletons. Sequencing was done on a sample of PBMCs or a T cell subset sorted from them (not recorded which). These receptors all stem from a young man who had mild COVID-19 (a few samples of this study predate the infection). Cell type and time point are not known. The CDR3 runs from the conserved cysteine through the conserved F or W. The D gene is left open where the match is weak. The size entry is marked missing in some rows and otherwise reads once, few, many or a size class.

clone_size,j_call,v_call,d_call,cdr3_length,cdr3_aa,cdr3_nt
.,TRBJ1-3,TRBV30,.,12,CAWALSGNTIYF,TGTGCCTGGGCCCTCTCTGGAAACACCATATATTTT
few,TRBJ2-1,TRBV7-9,.,12,CASSSEGNEQFF,TGTGCCAGCAGCTCCGAGGGGAATGAGCAGTTCTTC
few,TRBJ1-1,TRBV7-9,.,13,CASSPQVSTEAFF,TGTGCCAGCAGCCCTCAGGTGAGCACTGAAGCTTTCTTT
once,TRBJ1-2,TRBV4-2,TRBD1,16,CASSQKALDRGGGYTF,TGTGCCAGCAGCCAAAAAGCTCTGGACAGGGGCGGAGGCTACACCTTC
few,TRBJ2-2,TRBV20-1,.,14,CSARDAGVWGELFF,TGCAGTGCTAGAGATGCAGGGGTATGGGGGGAGCTGTTTTTT
.,TRBJ1-2,TRBV6-5,TRBD1,14,CASSPGQGAGGYTF,TGTGCCAGCAGCCCGGGACAGGGGGCCGGTGGCTACACCTTC
few,TRBJ2-5,TRBV29-1,.,13,CSVREGVVETQYF,TGCAGCGTTAGAGAGGGCGTAGTGGAGACCCAGTACTTC
.,TRBJ2-2,TRBV11-2,.,15,CASSFGRSNTGELFF,TGTGCCAGCAGCTTTGGGCGATCGAACACCGGGGAGCTGTTTTTT
.,TRBJ2-5,TRBV6-5,TRBD1,18,CASSQDRGGVLGGETQYF,TGTGCCAGCAGTCAGGACAGGGGTGGGGTCCTTGGGGGAGAGACCCAGTACTTC
.,TRBJ2-1,TRBV6-2/TRBV6-3,.,15,CASSFGGPAYNEQFF,TGTGCCAGCAGTTTCGGGGGACCGGCTTACAATGAGCAGTTCTTC
few,TRBJ1-1,TRBV25-1,.,11,CASTSSQEAFF,TGTGCCAGCACGTCATCTCAGGAAGCTTTCTTT
few,TRBJ2-1,TRBV20-1,.,14,CSARENRGGNEQFF,TGCAGTGCTAGAGAAAACAGGGGGGGCAATGAGCAGTTCTTC
few,TRBJ2-1,TRBV5-1,.,16,CASSPGGGPSTNEQFF,TGCGCCAGCAGCCCGGGCGGGGGCCCGTCTACCAATGAGCAGTTCTTC
many,TRBJ2-5,TRBV14,TRBD1,16,CASSQGTGGYQETQYF,TGTGCCAGCAGCCAGGGGACAGGGGGCTACCAAGAGACCCAGTACTTC
.,TRBJ2-1,TRBV10-3,.,16,CAISESEQEIYNEQFF,TGTGCCATCAGTGAGTCAGAACAGGAGATTTACAATGAGCAGTTCTTC
few,TRBJ1-5,TRBV20-1,TRBD1,14,CSARRTGGDQPQHF,TGCAGTGCTAGGAGGACAGGGGGGGATCAGCCCCAGCATTTT
few,TRBJ1-1,TRBV20-1,.,14,CSASRQVTNTEAFF,TGCAGTGCTTCCCGACAGGTCACGAACACTGAAGCTTTCTTT
few,TRBJ2-3,TRBV10-2,TRBD2,14,CASSIAGGTDTQYF,TGCGCCAGCAGTATAGCGGGGGGAACAGATACGCAGTATTTT
.,TRBJ2-2,TRBV20-1,.,13,CSARQGRPGELFF,TGCAGTGCTAGACAGGGGAGGCCCGGGGAGCTGTTTTTT
many,TRBJ2-3,TRBV5-1,TRBD2,14,CASSSGRGTDTQYF,TGCGCCAGCAGCTCGGGGAGGGGCACAGATACGCAGTATTTT
.,TRBJ1-1,TRBV7-2,.,15,CASSLDWGWGTEAFF,TGTGCCAGCAGCTTAGACTGGGGTTGGGGCACTGAAGCTTTCTTT
.,TRBJ2-3,TRBV18,.,13,CASQSGGTDTQYF,TGTGCCAGCCAATCAGGGGGCACAGATACGCAGTATTTT
.,TRBJ1-1,TRBV30,.,14,CASNRVRGNTEAFF,TGTGCCTCCAACAGGGTGAGAGGGAACACTGAAGCTTTCTTT
many,TRBJ2-5,TRBV7-2,.,15,CASSLGGGPQETQYF,TGTGCCAGCAGCTTAGGTGGGGGGCCCCAAGAGACCCAGTACTTC
.,TRBJ1-1,TRBV10-3,.,12,CATWTGNTEAFF,TGTGCCACCTGGACCGGGAACACTGAAGCTTTCTTT
.,TRBJ1-1,TRBV5-1,.,16,CASSLGHLGAITEAFF,TGCGCCAGCAGCTTGGGGCATCTGGGGGCTATTACTGAAGCTTTCTTT
few,TRBJ2-2,TRBV4-1,TRBD1,16,CASSQGGQGNTGELFF,TGCGCCAGCAGCCAAGGCGGACAGGGCAACACCGGGGAGCTGTTTTTT
.,TRBJ1-5,TRBV30,.,13,CAWSPGSNQPQHF,TGTGCCTGGAGCCCGGGGAGTAATCAGCCCCAGCATTTT
many,TRBJ1-4,TRBV24-1,.,14,CATSEAGPNEKLFF,TGTGCCACCAGCGAGGCGGGGCCTAATGAAAAACTGTTTTTT
few,TRBJ2-5,TRBV20-1,TRBD1,14,CSAISLTGEETQYF,TGCAGTGCTATAAGTTTAACAGGGGAAGAGACCCAGTACTTC
.,TRBJ1-1,TRBV6-5,.,13,CASSYITGTEAFF,TGTGCCAGCAGTTACATTACGGGCACTGAAGCTTTCTTT
few,TRBJ2-7,TRBV5-1,TRBD1,13,CASSGQGARLPYF,TGCGCCAGCAGCGGACAGGGGGCGCGTCTCCCGTACTTC
.,TRBJ2-3,TRBV5-1,.,13,CASSLRRVDTQYF,TGCGCCAGCAGCTTGCGACGCGTAGATACGCAGTATTTT
many,TRBJ2-2,TRBV5-1,.,16,CASSRTGTQTGGELFF,TGCGCCAGCAGCCGCACCGGGACTCAAACCGGAGGGGAGCTGTTTTTT
few,TRBJ2-3,TRBV7-2,TRBD2,14,CASSSAGVADTQYF,TGTGCCAGCAGCTCTGCGGGGGTAGCAGATACGCAGTATTTT
.,TRBJ2-7,TRBV7-6,TRBD1,15,CASSLGTVGSYEQYF,TGTGCCAGCAGTTTGGGGACAGTGGGCTCCTACGAGCAGTACTTC
.,TRBJ1-2,TRBV6-5,.,18,CASSYSGVGGIVGYGYTF,TGTGCCAGCAGTTACTCAGGGGTTGGTGGTATAGTCGGGTATGGCTACACCTTC
many,TRBJ1-4,TRBV12-3/TRBV12-4,TRBD1,17,CASSSWTGGFHNEKLFF,TGTGCCAGCAGTTCATGGACAGGGGGCTTTCATAATGAAAAACTGTTTTTT
few,TRBJ1-2,TRBV24-1,.,16,CATSDTNSSPVYGYTF,TGTGCCACCAGTGATACCAACAGCAGCCCTGTCTATGGCTACACCTTC
few,TRBJ1-6,TRBV7-2,TRBD1,14,CASSEGQYNSPLHF,TGTGCCAGCAGCGAGGGACAGTATAATTCACCCCTCCACTTT
.,TRBJ2-5,TRBV7-6,TRBD2,17,CASSLGLAGALQETQYF,TGTGCCAGCAGCTTGGGACTAGCGGGGGCCCTGCAAGAGACCCAGTACTTC
.,TRBJ2-5,TRBV7-8,.,13,CASSHLNEETQYF,TGTGCCAGCAGCCATTTAAACGAAGAGACCCAGTACTTC
many,TRBJ1-1,TRBV5-6,.,13,CASSFSEGTEAFF,TGTGCCAGCAGTTTCTCCGAGGGCACTGAAGCTTTCTTT